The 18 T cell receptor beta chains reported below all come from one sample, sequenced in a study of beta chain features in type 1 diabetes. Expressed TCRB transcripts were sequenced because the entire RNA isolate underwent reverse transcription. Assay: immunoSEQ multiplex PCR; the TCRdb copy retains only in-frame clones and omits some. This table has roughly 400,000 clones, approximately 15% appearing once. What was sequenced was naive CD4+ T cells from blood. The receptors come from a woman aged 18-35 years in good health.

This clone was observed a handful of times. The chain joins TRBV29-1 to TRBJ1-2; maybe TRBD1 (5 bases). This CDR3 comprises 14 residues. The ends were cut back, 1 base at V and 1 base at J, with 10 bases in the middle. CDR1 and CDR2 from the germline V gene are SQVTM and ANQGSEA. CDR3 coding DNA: TGCAGCGTTGAAGGCAGGGCCATTAACTATGGCTACACCTTC. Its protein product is CSVEGRAINYGYTF.

Written as DNA, the CDR3 is TGTGCCAGCAACCGACGACAGGGACGGACCTACGAGCAGTACTTC. The encoded protein is CASNRRQGRTYEQYF. The chain links TRBV28 to TRBJ2-7; TRBD1 matches 7 bases. The CDR3 loop spans 15 amino acids. CDR1 and CDR2 from the germline V gene are MDHEN and SYDVKM. The V gene end was trimmed by 7 bases and the J gene end by 2 bases; junction bases not matched to a gene: 11. Full variable domain (rest looked up from reference TRBV28 and TRBJ2-7): DVKVTQSSRYLVKRTGEKVFLECVQDMDHENMFWYRQDPGLGLRLIYFSYDVKMKEKGDIPEGYSVSREKKERFSLILESASTNQTSMYLCASNRRQGRTYEQYFGPGTRLTVT.

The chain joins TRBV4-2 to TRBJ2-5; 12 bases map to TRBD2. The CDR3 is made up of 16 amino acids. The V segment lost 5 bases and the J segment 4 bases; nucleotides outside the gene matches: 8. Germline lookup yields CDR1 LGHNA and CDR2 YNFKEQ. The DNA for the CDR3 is TGTGCCAGCAGCTATCGACTAGCGGGAGACCCAGAGACCCAGTACTTC. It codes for CASSYRLAGDPETQYF.

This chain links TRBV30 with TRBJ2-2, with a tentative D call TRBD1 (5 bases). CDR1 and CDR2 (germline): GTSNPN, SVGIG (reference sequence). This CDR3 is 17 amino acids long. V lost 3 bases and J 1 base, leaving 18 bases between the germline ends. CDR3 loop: CAWRSRGGAWNTGELFF. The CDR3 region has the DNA TGTGCCTGGAGAAGTCGAGGTGGGGCTTGGAACACCGGGGAGCTGTTTTTT.

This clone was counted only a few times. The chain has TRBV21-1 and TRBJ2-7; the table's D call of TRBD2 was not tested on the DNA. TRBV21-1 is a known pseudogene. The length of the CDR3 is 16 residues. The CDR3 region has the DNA TGTGCCAGCAGCAAAGACGGGCGCGGGAGGGGGTACGAGCAGTACTTC. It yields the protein CASSKDGRGRGYEQYF.

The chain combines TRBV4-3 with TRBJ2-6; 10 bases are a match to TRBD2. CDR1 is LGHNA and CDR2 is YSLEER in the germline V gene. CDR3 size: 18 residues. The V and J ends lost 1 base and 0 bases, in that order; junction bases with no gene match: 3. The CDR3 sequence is CASSQAVAGGSGANVLTF. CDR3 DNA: TGCGCCAGCAGCCAAGCCGTAGCGGGAGGCTCTGGGGCCAACGTCCTGACTTTC.

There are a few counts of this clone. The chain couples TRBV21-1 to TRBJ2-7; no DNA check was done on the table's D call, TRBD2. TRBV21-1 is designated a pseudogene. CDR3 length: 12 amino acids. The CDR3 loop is CASSKEKGGRDF. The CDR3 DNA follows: TGTGCCAGCAGCAAAGAAAAAGGGGGGAGGGACTTC.

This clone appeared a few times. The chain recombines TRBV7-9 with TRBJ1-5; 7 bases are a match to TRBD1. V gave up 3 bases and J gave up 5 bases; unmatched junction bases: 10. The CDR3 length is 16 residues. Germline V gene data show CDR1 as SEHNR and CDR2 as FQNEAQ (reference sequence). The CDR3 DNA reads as TGTGCCAGCAGCTTGTCCCAGGACAGGACTCATCAGCCCCAGCATTTT. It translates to CASSLSQDRTHQPQHF.

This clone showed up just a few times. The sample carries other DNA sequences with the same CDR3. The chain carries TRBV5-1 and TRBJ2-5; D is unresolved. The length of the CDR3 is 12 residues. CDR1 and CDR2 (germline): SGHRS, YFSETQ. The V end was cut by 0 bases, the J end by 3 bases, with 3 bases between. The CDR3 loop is CASSLAEETQYF. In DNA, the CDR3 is TGCGCCAGCAGCTTGGCCGAAGAGACCCAGTACTTC.

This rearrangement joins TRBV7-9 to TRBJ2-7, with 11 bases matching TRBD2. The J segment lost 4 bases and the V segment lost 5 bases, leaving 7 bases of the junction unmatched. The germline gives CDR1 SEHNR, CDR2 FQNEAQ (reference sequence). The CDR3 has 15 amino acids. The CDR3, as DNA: TGTGCCAGCAGCGACCCGGGACTAGCGGAATACGAGCAGTACTTC. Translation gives CASSDPGLAEYEQYF.

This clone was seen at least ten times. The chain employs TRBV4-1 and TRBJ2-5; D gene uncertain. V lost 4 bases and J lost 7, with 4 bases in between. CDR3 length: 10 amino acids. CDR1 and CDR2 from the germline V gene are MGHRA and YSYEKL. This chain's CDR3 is CASSPGTQYF. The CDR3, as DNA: TGCGCCAGCAGCCCAGGGACCCAGTACTTC.

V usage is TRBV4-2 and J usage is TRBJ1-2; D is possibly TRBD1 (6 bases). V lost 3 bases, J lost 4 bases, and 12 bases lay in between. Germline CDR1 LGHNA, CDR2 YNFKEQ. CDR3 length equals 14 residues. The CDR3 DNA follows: TGTGCCAGCAGCCAGGACGACAGGATCTATGGCTACACCTTC. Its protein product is CASSQDDRIYGYTF.

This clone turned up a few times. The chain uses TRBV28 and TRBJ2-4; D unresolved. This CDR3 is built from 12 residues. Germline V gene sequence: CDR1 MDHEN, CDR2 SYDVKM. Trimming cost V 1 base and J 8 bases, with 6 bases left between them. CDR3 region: CASSLSRDIQYF. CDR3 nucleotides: TGTGCCAGCAGTTTATCCCGGGACATTCAGTACTTC.

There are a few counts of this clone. In DNA form, the CDR3 reads TGCGCCAGCAGCTTGGGGCGGGCTTCCACAGATACGCAGTATTTT. Amino acid sequence: CASSLGRASTDTQYF. The chain employs TRBV5-1 and TRBJ2-3, with D tentatively TRBD2 (5 bases). CDR3 length equals 15 residues. Germline-derived CDR1 and CDR2 are SGHRS and YFSETQ. V was pared by 0 bases and J by 2 bases, with 10 bases between. The full variable domain, in which reference TRBV5-1 and TRBJ2-3 provide the parts outside the CDR3, is KAGVTQTPRYLIKTRGQQVTLSCSPISGHRSVSWYQQTPGQGLQFLFEYFSETQRNKGNFPGRFSGRQFSNSRSEMNVSTLELGDSALYLCASSLGRASTDTQYFGPGTRLTVL.

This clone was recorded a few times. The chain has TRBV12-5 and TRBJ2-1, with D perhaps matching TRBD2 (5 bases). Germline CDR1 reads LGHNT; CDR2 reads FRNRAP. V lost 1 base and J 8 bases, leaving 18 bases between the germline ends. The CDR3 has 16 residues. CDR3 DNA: TGTGCTAGTGGTTTGGGAGAGGGTACTCAAGGCGATGAGCAGTTCTTC. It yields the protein CASGLGEGTQGDEQFF.

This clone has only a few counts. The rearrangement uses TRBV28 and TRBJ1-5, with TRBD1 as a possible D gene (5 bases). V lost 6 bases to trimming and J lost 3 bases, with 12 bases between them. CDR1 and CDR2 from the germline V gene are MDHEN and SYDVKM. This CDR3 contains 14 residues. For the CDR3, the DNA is TGTGCCAGCAGCTTTGACAGCATCAATCAGCCCCAGCATTTT. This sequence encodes CASSFDSINQPQHF.

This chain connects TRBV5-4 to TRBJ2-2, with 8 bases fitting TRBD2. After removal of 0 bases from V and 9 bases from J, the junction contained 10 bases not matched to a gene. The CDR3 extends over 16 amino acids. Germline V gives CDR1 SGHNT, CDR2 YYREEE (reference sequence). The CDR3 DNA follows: TGTGCCAGCAGCTTGGAGTTAGCGGGACTGCACCGGGAGCTGTTTTTT. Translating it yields CASSLELAGLHRELFF.

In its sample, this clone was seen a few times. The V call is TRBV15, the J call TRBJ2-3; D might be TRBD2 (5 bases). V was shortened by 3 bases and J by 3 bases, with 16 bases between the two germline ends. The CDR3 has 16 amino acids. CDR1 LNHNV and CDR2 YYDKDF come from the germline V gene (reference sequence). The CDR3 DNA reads TGTGCCACCAGCAGCCGTGGAGGCAGCAGTACAGATACGCAGTATTTT. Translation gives CATSSRGGSSTDTQYF.